These T cell receptor beta chains were read from a single sample in a study of blood T cell repertoires in COVID-19. The repertoire was sequenced with immunoSEQ multiplex PCR; TCRdb's copy has only in-frame clones and lacks some. The sample gives approximately 190,000 clones, under 90% of which show up once; 20% is in the top ten. Sequencing was carried out using peripheral blood. All receptors derive from a human donor in a cohort sampled during active COVID-19. The CDR3 runs from the conserved cysteine through the conserved F or W. Each record gives: V gene, clone size, D gene, J gene, CDR3 DNA, CDR3 protein. A D gene is named only where the DNA matches it firmly. Clone size is given for some rows only: seen once, a few or many times, or a class if the clone is expanded.

TRBV30,-,-,TRBJ1-3,TGTGCCTGGAGTGTTCGCAGGGCTGGAAACACCATATATTTT,CAWSVRRAGNTIYF
TRBV7-2,once,TRBD1,TRBJ2-1,TGTGCCAGCAGCCGCCCAGGGGGCAGGGACAATGAGCAGTTCTTC,CASSRPGGRDNEQFF
TRBV5-1,many,TRBD1,TRBJ1-2,TGCGCCAGCAGCTTAAGACAGGGGAGAGATGATGGCTACACCTTC,CASSLRQGRDDGYTF
TRBV27,few,-,TRBJ2-3,TGTGCCAGCAGTCCGACAGGGGAAGCGGGGATACGAAACCCGTATTTT,CASSPTGEAGIRNPYF
TRBV11-3,-,-,TRBJ2-1,TGTGCCAGCAGCTTAGTAGCGAGTACTGGTGAGCAGTTCTTC,CASSLVASTGEQFF
TRBV7-9,once,TRBD1,TRBJ2-1,TGTGCCAGCAGCCGTGGGACAGGCTCCACAAAACACAATGAGCAGTTCTTC,CASSRGTGSTKHNEQFF
TRBV24-1,-,-,TRBJ1-2,TGTGCCACCAGTGACAAGGAGAACTACTATGGCTACACCTTC,CATSDKENYYGYTF
TRBV6-1,-,TRBD2,TRBJ2-5,TGTGCCAGCAGTGAAGGAGCGGGGGGCCCAACATGGACCCAGTACTTC,CASSEGAGGPTWTQYF
TRBV11-2,-,-,TRBJ2-1,TGTGCCAGCAGCCACGTGGCGGCGGATTACAATGAGCAGTTCTTC,CASSHVAADYNEQFF
TRBV5-1,once,TRBD1,TRBJ2-7,TGCGCCAGCAGCAGGGACAGGTACGAGCAGTACTTC,CASSRDRYEQYF
TRBV6-4,-,-,TRBJ1-5,TGTGCCAGCAGTGAGATCCAGGGACAGCCCCAGCATTTT,CASSEIQGQPQHF
TRBV5-4,-,-,TRBJ2-7,TGTGCCAGCAGCCGCGAAGCGACCTACGAGCAGTACTTC,CASSREATYEQYF
TRBV5-1,few,-,TRBJ1-5,TGCGCCAGCAGCTTGGCCGGTGGGGGCCAGCCCCAGCATTTT,CASSLAGGGQPQHF
TRBV27,-,TRBD2,TRBJ2-7,TGTGCCAGCAGTTTGAGACTAGCGGCACAATACGAGCAGTACTTC,CASSLRLAAQYEQYF
TRBV6-1,-,TRBD1,TRBJ2-4,TGTGCCAGCAGTGAAACAGGGGACATTCAGTACTTC,CASSETGDIQYF
TRBV30,-,TRBD1,TRBJ2-6,TGTGCCTGGATTGACAGGGGGCCTGGGGCCAACGTCCTGACTTTC,CAWIDRGPGANVLTF
TRBV29-1,-,-,TRBJ1-1,TGCAGCGTTGTATCGACTGAAGCTTTCTTT,CSVVSTEAFF
TRBV7-6,-,TRBD2,TRBJ2-2,TGTGCCAGCAGCTTAGCGATAATGTCTAGCGGGACCGGGGAGCTGTTTTTT,CASSLAIMSSGTGELFF
TRBV28,-,-,TRBJ2-7,TGTGCCAGCAGTTTTTATGGAGACGGTCCCTACGAGCAGTACTTC,CASSFYGDGPYEQYF
TRBV19,once,TRBD2,TRBJ2-3,TGTGCCAGTAGCTCCCGGACTAGCGCTTTCACAGATACGCAGTATTTT,CASSSRTSAFTDTQYF
TRBV28,-,TRBD1,TRBJ2-1,TGTGCCAGCAGGATCCCGGACAGGGATTTATCGAATGAGCAGTTCTTC,CASRIPDRDLSNEQFF
TRBV2,-,-,TRBJ2-3,TGTGCCAGCAGTGAAGGCCGGCTTCCAGCGGCCGATACGCAGTATTTT,CASSEGRLPAADTQYF
TRBV29-1,-,-,TRBJ2-6,TGCAGCGTTACGGTTCTCGGGGCCAACGTCCTGACTTTC,CSVTVLGANVLTF